This T cell receptor (beta chain) was documented in a study of blood T cell repertoires in COVID-19. Study-wide background: The United States, Italy and Spain supplied acute and convalescent COVID-19 samples. PBMCs, B-cell-depleted T cells, or T cells provided the cDNA or gDNA that made up the material.

The data were produced by immunoSEQ multiplex PCR, yet TCRdb's version contains in-frame clones alone and is incomplete. In the table there are 150,000 to 200,000 clones, more than 75% of which are singletons. V lost 2 bases, J lost 4 bases, and 6 bases lay in between. The CDR3 loop spans 13 amino acids. Germline-derived CDR1 and CDR2 are SNHLY and FYNNEI. The chain uses TRBV2 and TRBJ1-3; D possibly corresponds to TRBD1 (5 bases). Input material: peripheral blood. The clonotype originates from a human donor in a cohort sampled during active COVID-19. The CDR3 DNA is TGTGCCAGCAGTGAACCAGGGGGAAACACCATATATTTT. It translates to CASSEPGGNTIYF.